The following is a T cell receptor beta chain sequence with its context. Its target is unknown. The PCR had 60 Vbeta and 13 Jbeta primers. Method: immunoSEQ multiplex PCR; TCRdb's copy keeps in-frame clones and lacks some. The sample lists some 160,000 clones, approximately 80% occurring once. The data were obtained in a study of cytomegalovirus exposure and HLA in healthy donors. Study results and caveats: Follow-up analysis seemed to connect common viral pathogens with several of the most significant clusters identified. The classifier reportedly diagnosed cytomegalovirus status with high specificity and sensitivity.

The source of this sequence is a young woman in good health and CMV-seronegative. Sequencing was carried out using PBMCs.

CDR3 bases: TGTGCCAGCGCTGGACAGGGGTATCCCGGGGAGCTGTTTTTT. Amino acid sequence: CASAGQGYPGELFF. V gene TRBV2 combines with J gene TRBJ2-2; 9 bases fit TRBD1. This CDR3 has 14 amino acids. V lost 8 bases, J lost 6 bases, and 7 bases stayed unmatched. Looked up from germline, CDR1 is SNHLY and CDR2 is FYNNEI.